This T cell receptor (beta chain) was retrieved from a study of T cells in Graves' hyperthyroidism and ophthalmopathy. This CDR3 has 15 residues. Germline CDR1 reads LNHDA; CDR2 reads SQIVND (reference sequence). The trim removed 6 bases at V and 6 bases at J, leaving 5 bases unmatched. The diagnoses drew upon clinical symptoms, serum thyroxine and TRAb, thyroid ultrasound and orbital computed tomography. RNA transcripts yielded amplified TCR beta CDR3 regions. The HTBI primer set drove a first-round RT-PCR of the TCR CDR3. TCRdb ran MiXCR on the multiplex PCR reads and lists one entry per CDR3 protein. This table holds around 690,000 distinct CDR3 sequences, approximately 15% found once.

Sequenced input: blood. This chain joins TRBV19 and TRBJ2-2; 12 nucleotides agree with TRBD1. The clonotype originates from a man aged 45-65 years with Graves' hyperthyroidism. The CDR3 loop is CASRTGTGGSGELFF. The CDR3 DNA sequence: TGTGCCAGTAGGACCGGGACAGGGGGCTCCGGGGAGCTGTTTTTT.